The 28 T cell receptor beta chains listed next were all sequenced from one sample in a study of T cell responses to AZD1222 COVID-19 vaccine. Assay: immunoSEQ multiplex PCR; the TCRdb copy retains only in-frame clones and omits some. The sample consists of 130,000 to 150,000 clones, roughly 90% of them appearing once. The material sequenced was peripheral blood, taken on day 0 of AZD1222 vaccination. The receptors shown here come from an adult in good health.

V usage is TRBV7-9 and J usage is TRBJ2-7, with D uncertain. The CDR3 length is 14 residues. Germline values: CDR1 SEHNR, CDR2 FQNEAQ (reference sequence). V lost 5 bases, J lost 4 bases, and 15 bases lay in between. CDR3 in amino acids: CASSPRNYSYEQYF. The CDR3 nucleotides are TGTGCCAGCAGCCCCCGAAATTACTCTTACGAGCAGTACTTC.

This CDR3 reads CASSYSGGNQPQHF. CDR3 nucleotide sequence: TGTGCCAGCAGCTACTCAGGGGGAAATCAGCCCCAGCATTTT. The rearrangement joins TRBV28 to TRBJ1-5, with 7 bases fitting TRBD1. Losses at the gene ends were 6 bases for V and 4 bases for J; bases not matched to a gene: 6. Germline V gene data show CDR1 as MDHEN and CDR2 as SYDVKM. This CDR3 contains 14 residues.

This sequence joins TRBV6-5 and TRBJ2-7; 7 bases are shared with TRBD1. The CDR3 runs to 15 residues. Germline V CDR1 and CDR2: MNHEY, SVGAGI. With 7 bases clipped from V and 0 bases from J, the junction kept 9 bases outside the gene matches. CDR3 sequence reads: CASTLPRDSSYEQYF. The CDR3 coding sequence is TGTGCCAGCACCCTCCCCCGGGACAGCTCCTACGAGCAGTACTTC.

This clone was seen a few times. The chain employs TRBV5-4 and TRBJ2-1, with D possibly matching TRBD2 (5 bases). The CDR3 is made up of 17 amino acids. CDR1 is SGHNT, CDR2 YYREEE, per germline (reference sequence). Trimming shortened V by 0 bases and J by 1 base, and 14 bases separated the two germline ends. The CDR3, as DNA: TGTGCCAGCAGCTTGGCCTCTAGCCCAGCTTCCTACAATGAGCAGTTCTTC. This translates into CASSLASSPASYNEQFF.

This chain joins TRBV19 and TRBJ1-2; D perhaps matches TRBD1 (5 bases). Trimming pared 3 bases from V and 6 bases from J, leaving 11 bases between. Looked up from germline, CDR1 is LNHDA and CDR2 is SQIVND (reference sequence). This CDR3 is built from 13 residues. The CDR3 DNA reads TGTGCCAGTAGTATTAGGGGTCGGGATGGCTACACCTTC. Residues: CASSIRGRDGYTF.

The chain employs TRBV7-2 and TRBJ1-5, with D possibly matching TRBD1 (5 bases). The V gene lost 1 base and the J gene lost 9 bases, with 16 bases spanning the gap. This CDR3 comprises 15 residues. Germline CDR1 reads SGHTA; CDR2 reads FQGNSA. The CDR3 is CASSLGGQGGRPQHF. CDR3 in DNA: TGTGCCAGCAGCTTAGGAGGGCAGGGAGGGAGGCCCCAGCATTTT.

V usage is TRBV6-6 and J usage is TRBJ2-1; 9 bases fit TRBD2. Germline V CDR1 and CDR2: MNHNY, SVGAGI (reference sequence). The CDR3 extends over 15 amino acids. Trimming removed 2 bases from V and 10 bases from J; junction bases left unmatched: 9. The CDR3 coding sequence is TGTGCCAGCAGTTACAGCGGGGGGTCCCTTGGAGAGCAGTTCTTC. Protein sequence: CASSYSGGSLGEQFF.

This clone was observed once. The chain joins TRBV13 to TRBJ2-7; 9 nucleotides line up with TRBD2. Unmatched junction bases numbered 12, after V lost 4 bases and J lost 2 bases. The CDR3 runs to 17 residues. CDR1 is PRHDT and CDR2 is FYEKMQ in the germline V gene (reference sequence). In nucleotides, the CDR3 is TGTGCCAGCAGCTCCCGGTTAAGAGCGGGGGGCACCTACGAGCAGTACTTC. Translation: CASSSRLRAGGTYEQYF.

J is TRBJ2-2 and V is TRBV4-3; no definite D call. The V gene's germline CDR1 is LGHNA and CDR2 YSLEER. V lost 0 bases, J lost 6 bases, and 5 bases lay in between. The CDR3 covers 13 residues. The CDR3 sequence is CASSQETPGELFF. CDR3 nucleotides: TGCGCCAGCAGCCAAGAGACCCCCGGGGAGCTGTTTTTT.

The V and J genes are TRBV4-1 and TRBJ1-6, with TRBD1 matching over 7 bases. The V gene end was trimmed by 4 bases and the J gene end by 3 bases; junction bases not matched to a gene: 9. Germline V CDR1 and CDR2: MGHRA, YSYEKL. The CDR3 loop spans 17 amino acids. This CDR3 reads CASSPTFGTDYNSPLHF. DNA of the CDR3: TGCGCCAGCAGCCCCACCTTCGGGACAGACTATAATTCACCCCTCCACTTT.

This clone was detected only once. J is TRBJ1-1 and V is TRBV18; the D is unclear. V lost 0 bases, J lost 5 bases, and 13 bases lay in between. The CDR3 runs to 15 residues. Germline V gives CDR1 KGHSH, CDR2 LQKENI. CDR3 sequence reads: CASSPPNALTTEAFF. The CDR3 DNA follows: TGTGCCAGCTCACCACCGAACGCCCTGACAACTGAAGCTTTCTTT.

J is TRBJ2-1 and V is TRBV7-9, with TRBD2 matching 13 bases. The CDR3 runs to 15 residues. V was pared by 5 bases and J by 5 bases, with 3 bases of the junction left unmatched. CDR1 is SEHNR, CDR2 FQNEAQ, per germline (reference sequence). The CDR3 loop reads CASSGLAGANNEQFF. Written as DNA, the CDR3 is TGTGCCAGCAGCGGACTAGCGGGAGCCAACAATGAGCAGTTCTTC.

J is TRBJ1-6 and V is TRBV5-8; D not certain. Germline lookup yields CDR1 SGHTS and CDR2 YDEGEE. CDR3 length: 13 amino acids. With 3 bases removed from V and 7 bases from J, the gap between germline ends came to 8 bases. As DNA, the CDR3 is TGTGCCAGCAGCTCCAGGCAGAATTCACCCCTCCACTTT. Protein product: CASSSRQNSPLHF.

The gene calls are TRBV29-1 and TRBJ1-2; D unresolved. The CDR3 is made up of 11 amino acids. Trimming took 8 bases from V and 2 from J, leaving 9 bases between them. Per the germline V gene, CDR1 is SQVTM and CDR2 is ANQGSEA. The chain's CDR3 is CSLLSNYGYTF. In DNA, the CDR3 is TGCAGCCTCTTGTCCAACTATGGCTACACCTTC.

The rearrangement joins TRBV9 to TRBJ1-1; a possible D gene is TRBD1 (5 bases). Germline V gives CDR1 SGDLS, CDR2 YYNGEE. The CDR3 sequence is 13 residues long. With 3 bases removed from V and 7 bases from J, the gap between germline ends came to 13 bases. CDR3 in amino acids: CASSGTGKREAFF. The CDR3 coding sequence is TGTGCCAGCAGCGGTACAGGAAAGCGTGAAGCTTTCTTT.

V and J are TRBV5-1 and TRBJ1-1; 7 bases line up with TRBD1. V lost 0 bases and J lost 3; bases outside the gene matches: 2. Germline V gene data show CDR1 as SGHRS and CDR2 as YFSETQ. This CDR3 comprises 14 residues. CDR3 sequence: CASSLEGADTEAFF. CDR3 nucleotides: TGCGCCAGCAGCTTGGAGGGGGCTGACACTGAAGCTTTCTTT.

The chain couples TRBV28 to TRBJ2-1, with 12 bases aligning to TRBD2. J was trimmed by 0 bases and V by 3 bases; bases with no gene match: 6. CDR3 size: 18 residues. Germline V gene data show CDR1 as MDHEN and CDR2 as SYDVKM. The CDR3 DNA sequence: TGTGCCAGCAGTTTGACTAGCGGGAGTGGAAGCTCCTACAATGAGCAGTTCTTC. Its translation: CASSLTSGSGSSYNEQFF.

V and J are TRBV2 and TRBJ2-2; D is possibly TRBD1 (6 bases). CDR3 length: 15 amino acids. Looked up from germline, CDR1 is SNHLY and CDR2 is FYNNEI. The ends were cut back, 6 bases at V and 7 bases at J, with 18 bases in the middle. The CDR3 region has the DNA TGTGCCAGCAGCGGAAACACAGGGTCTCACGGGGAGCTGTTTTTT. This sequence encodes CASSGNTGSHGELFF.

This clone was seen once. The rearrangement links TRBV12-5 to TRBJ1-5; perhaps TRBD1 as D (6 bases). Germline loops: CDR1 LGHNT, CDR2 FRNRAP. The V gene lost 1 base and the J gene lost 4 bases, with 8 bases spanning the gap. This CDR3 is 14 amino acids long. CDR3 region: CASGLGTENQPQHF. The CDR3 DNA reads TGTGCTAGTGGTTTGGGGACAGAAAATCAGCCCCAGCATTTT.

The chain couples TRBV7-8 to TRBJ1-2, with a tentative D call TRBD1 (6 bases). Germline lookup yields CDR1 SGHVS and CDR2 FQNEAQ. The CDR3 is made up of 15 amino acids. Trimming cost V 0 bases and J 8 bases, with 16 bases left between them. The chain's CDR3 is CASSLASSGAKGYTF. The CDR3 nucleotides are TGTGCCAGCAGCTTAGCATCTTCGGGGGCGAAGGGCTACACCTTC.

CDR3 sequence reads: CASSEGHGYTF. CDR3 in DNA: TGTGCCAGCAGTGAAGGGCACGGCTACACCTTC. The V call is TRBV27, the J call TRBJ1-2, with D uncertain. Germline V gives CDR1 MNHEY, CDR2 SMNVEV (reference sequence). V lost 5 bases, J lost 8 bases, and 9 bases lay in between. CDR3 size: 11 residues.

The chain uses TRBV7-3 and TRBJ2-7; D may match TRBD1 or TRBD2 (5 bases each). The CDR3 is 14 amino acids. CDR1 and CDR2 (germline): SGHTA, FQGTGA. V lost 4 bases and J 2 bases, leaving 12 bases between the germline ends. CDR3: CASSSSGAPYEQYF. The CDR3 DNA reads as TGTGCCAGCAGCTCCTCCGGGGCCCCCTACGAGCAGTACTTC.

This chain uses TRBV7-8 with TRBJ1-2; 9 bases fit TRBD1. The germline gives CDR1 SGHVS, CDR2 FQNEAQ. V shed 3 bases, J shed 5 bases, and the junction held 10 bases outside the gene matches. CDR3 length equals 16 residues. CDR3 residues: CASSFWGQGGGYGYTF. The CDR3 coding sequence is TGTGCCAGCAGCTTTTGGGGACAGGGTGGTGGGTATGGCTACACCTTC.

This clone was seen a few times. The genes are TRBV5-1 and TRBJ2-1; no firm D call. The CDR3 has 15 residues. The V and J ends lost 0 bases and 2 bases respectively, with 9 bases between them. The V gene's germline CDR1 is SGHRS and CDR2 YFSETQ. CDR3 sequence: CASSLEAGPYNEQFF. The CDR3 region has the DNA TGCGCCAGCAGCTTGGAGGCAGGCCCCTACAATGAGCAGTTCTTC.

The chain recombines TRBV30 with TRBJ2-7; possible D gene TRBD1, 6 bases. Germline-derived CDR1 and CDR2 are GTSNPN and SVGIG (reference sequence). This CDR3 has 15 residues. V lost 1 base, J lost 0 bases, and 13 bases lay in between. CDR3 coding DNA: TGTGCCTGGAGTGCCGACAGGTTGACCTCCTACGAGCAGTACTTC. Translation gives CAWSADRLTSYEQYF.

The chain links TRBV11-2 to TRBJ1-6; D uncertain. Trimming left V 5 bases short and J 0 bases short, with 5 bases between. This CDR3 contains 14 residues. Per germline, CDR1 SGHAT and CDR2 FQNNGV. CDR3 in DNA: TGTGCCAGCAGCCCCAGCTCCTATAATTCACCCCTCCACTTT. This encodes CASSPSSYNSPLHF.

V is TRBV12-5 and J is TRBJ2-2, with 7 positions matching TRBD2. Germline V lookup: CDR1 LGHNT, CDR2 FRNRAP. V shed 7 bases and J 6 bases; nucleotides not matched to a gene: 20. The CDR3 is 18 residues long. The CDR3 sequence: CASAPLIAGVPLAGELFF. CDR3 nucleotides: TGTGCTAGTGCCCCACTCATTGCGGGGGTGCCATTGGCCGGGGAGCTGTTTTTT.

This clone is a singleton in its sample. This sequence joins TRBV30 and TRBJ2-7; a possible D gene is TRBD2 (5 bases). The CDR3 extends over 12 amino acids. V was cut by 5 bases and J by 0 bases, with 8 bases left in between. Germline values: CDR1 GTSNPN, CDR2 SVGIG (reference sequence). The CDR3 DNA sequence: TGTGCCTGGGGAGGTTCCTCCTACGAGCAGTACTTC. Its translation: CAWGGSSYEQYF.